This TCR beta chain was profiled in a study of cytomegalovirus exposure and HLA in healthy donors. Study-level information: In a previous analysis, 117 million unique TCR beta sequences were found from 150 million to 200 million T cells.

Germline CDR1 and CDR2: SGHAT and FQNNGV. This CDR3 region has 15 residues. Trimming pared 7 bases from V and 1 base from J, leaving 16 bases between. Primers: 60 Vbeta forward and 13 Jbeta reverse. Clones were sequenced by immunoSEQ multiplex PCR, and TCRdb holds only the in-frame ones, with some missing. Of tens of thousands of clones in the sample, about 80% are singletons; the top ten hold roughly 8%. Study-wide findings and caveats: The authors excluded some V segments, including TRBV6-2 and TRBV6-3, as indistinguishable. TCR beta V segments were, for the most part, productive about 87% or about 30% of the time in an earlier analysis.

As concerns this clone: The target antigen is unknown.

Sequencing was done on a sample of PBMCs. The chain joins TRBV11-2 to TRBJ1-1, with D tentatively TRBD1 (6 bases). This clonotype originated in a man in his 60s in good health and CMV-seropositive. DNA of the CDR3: TGTGCCAGCACCCCACAGGGCGGAACGAACACTGAAGCTTTCTTT. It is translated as CASTPQGGTNTEAFF.